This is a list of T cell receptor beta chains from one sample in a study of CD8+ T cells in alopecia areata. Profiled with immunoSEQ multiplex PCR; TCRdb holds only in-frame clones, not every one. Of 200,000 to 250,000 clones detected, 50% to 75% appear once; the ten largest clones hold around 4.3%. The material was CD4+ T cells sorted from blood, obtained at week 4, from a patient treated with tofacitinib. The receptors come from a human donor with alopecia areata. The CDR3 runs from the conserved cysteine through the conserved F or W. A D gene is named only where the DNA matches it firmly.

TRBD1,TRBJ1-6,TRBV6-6,CASSYERQGNSPLHF
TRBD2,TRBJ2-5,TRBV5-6,CASSSGLAEETQYF
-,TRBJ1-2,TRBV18,CASSNYGRPDGYTF
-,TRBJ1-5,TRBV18,CASSPQGPHSNQPQHF
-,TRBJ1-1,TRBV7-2,CASSRGVMNTEAFF
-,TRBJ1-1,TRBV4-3,CASSQDRDTEAFF
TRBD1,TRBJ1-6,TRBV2,CASSQTGWRSPLHF
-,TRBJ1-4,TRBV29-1,CSVGDGTNEKLFF
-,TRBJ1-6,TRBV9,CASSVGRSPLHF
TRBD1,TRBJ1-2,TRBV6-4,CATTTGRGYTF
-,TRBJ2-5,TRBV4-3,CASSQDHGGPGTQYF
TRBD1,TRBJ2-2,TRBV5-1,CATSDRVNTGELFF
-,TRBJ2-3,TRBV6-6,CASSPTLYTQYF
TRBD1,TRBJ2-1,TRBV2,CASIQGESYNEQFF
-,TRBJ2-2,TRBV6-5,CASSYSYRAVTGELFF
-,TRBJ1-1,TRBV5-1,CASRPGGVDNEAFF
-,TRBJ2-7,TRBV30,CAWSGGGIGLEQYF
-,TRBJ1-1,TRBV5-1,CASSLEGGTEAFF
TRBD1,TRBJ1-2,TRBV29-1,CSVEEGASGYTF
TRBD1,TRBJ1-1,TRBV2,CASLGQGDGTEAFF
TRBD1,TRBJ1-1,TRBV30,CAWSVLTGGTEAFF
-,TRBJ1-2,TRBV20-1,CSAQSNYGYTF
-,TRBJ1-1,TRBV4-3,CASSQETGVEAFF
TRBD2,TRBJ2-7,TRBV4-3,CASSQGGGVSYEQYF
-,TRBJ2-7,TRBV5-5,CASSSQGGPYEQYF
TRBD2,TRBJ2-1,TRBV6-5,CASRPSGGDEQFF
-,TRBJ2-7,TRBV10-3,CAIRSEYEQYF
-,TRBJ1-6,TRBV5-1,CASSLEGRGDNSPLHF
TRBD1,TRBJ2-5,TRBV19,CASTDRGQETQYF
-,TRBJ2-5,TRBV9,CASSGLRGGGETQYF
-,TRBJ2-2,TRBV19,CASSMRSGELFF
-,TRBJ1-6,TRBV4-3,CASSQDEGLSPLHF
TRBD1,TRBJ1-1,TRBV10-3,CAISDDRVGTEAFF
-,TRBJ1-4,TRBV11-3,CASSSRGRNEKLFF
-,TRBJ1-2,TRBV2,CASSLTLMIGYTF
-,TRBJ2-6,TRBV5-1,CASSLLGDVSSGANVLTF
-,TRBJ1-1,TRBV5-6,CASSRETEAFF
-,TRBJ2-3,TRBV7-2,CASSLDYTDTQYF
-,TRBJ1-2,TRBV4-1,CASSQNLIFGVDYGYTF
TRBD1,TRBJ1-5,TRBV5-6,CASSLGTGGSNQPQHF
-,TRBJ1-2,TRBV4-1,CASSQDLTENYGYTF
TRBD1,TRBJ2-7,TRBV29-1,CSVHGTGGYEQYF
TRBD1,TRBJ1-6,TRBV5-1,CASSLRTGGAMKNSPLHF
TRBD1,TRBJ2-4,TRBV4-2,CASSQAGTGTNIQYF
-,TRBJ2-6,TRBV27,CASRRGANVLTF
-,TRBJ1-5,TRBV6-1,CASSEGGAPTIQPQHF
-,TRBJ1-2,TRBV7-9,CASSLDPGKGYTF
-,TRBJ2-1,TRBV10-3,CATGGQVYNEQFF